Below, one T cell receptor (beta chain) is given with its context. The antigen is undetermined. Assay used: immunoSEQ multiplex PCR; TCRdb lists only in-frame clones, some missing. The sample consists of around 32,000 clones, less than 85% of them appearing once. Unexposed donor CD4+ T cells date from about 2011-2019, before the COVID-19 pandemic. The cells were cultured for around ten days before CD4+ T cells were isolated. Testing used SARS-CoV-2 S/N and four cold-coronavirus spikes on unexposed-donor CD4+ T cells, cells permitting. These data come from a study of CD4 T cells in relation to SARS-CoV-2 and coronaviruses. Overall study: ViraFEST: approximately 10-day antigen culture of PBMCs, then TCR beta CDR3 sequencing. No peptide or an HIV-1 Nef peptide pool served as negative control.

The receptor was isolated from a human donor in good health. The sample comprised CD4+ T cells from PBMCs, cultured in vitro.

The CDR3 spells CSVDAGGGREKLFF. CDR3 nucleotide sequence: TGCAGCGTTGACGCGGGGGGCGGTCGTGAAAAACTGTTTTTT. J is TRBJ1-4 and V is TRBV29-1, with D possibly matching TRBD1 (6 bases). The CDR3 extends over 14 amino acids. The germline V gene encodes CDR1 SQVTM and CDR2 ANQGSEA. Trimming cost V 3 bases and J 7 bases, with 15 bases left between them.